These 23 T cell receptor beta chains were all obtained from the same sample, sequenced in a study of radiotherapy plus CTLA-4 blockade in lung cancer. Profiling relied on immunoSEQ multiplex PCR, and the TCRdb table lists in-frame clones only, not all of them. The table lists around 100,000 clones, 81% of them singletons. The specimen was peripheral blood, collected from a patient treated with radiotherapy plus ipilimumab. Receptors were obtained from a human donor with non-small cell lung cancer that progressed on radiotherapy plus ipilimumab. Some clones in this sample may be carry-over from other donors' samples.

V and J are TRBV18 and TRBJ1-1; D remains unclear. This CDR3 has 13 amino acids. In germline, CDR1 is KGHSH, CDR2 LQKENI. Trimming removed 5 bases from V and 0 bases from J, with 7 bases in between. Here the CDR3 reads CASSTDLNTEAFF. In DNA form, the CDR3 reads TGTGCCAGCTCAACTGATTTGAACACTGAAGCTTTCTTT.

The chain employs TRBV27 and TRBJ1-6, with D possibly matching TRBD1 (5 bases). Looked up from germline, CDR1 is MNHEY and CDR2 is SMNVEV (reference sequence). CDR3 length equals 17 residues. Trimming shortened V by 0 bases and J by 2 bases, and 11 bases separated the two germline ends. Here the CDR3 reads CASSLSQGRAYNSPLHF. The CDR3 nucleotides are TGTGCCAGCAGTTTATCTCAGGGACGCGCCTATAATTCACCCCTCCACTTT.

This chain joins TRBV9 and TRBJ2-7, with D perhaps TRBD1 (6 bases). The CDR3 consists of 15 residues. CDR1 and CDR2 (germline): SGDLS, YYNGEE. V was pared by 0 bases and J by 4 bases, with 14 bases between. The CDR3 spells CASSVVPGVGYEQYF. In DNA, the CDR3 is TGTGCCAGCAGCGTAGTGCCAGGGGTAGGATACGAGCAGTACTTC.

The chain joins TRBV4-3 to TRBJ2-3; 9 bases agree with TRBD2. The CDR3 consists of 18 residues. The V gene end was trimmed by 3 bases and the J gene end by 0 bases; junction bases not matched to a gene: 10. CDR1 and CDR2 (germline): LGHNA, YSLEER. In nucleotides, the CDR3 is TGCGCCAGCAGCCACACAACCATTCTAGCGGGGAGCACAGATACGCAGTATTTT. Translating gives CASSHTTILAGSTDTQYF.

The chain combines TRBV7-9 with TRBJ2-4; TRBD1 matches 8 bases. V was clipped by 4 bases and J by 11 bases; unmatched bases: 7. CDR3 length: 13 residues. The germline CDR1 and CDR2 sequences are SEHNR and FQNEAQ (reference sequence). The CDR3 DNA follows: TGTGCCAGCAGCTCCCGGACAGGGAGTCTTCAGTACTTC. Translated, it gives CASSSRTGSLQYF. The whole variable domain, filled in from reference TRBV7-9 and TRBJ2-4, reads DTGVSQNPRHKITKRGQNVTFRCDPISEHNRLYWYRQTLGQGPEFLTYFQNEAQLEKSRLLSDRFSAERPKGSFSTLEIQRTEQGDSAMYLCASSSRTGSLQYFGAGTRLSVL.

This clone was observed a single time. V gene TRBV11-2 combines with J gene TRBJ2-3; the D is unclear. Germline V gene lookup returns CDR1 SGHAT and CDR2 FQNNGV. This CDR3 is 12 amino acids long. V gave up 2 bases and J gave up 4 bases, with 4 bases separating them. The CDR3, as DNA: TGTGCCAGCAGCTTAAGGGCAGATACGCAGTATTTT. Protein: CASSLRADTQYF.

The chain joins TRBV9 to TRBJ2-2, with TRBD2 matching over 14 bases. The CDR3 length is 22 residues. V was pared by 0 bases and J by 4 bases, with 17 bases of the junction left unmatched. Germline assignment: CDR1 SGDLS and CDR2 YYNGEE. In DNA, the CDR3 is TGTGCCAGCAGCGTAGCTCACGGGACTAGCGGGGGCGACCTTGTGGGCACCGGGGAGCTGTTTTTT. It specifies CASSVAHGTSGGDLVGTGELFF.

This clone was seen only a few times. The gene calls are TRBV6-1 and TRBJ1-6; unclear D gene. V gave up 0 bases and J gave up 8 bases, with 17 bases separating them. CDR3 length: 17 amino acids. Germline V gene data show CDR1 as MNHNS and CDR2 as SASEGT. CDR3 DNA: TGTGCCAGCAGTGAAGCTGTTCGGGTCGGTGGAGATTCACCCCTCCACTTT. Protein: CASSEAVRVGGDSPLHF.

This chain connects TRBV2 to TRBJ1-6, with 9 bases aligning to TRBD1. This CDR3 contains 13 residues. Trimming at V came to 8 bases and at J to 10 bases, leaving 6 bases not matched to a gene. Germline assignment: CDR1 SNHLY and CDR2 FYNNEI. The CDR3 nucleotides are TGTGCCAGCGCGGGACAGGGCGACTCACCCCTCCACTTT. Its translation: CASAGQGDSPLHF. Drawing the rest from reference TRBV2 and TRBJ1-6, the complete variable domain is EPEVTQTPSHQVTQMGQEVILRCVPISNHLYFYWYRQILGQKVEFLVSFYNNEISEKSEIFDDQFSVERPDGSNFTLKIRSTKLEDSAMYFCASAGQGDSPLHFGNGTRLTVT.

This rearrangement joins TRBV5-4 to TRBJ2-2, with D perhaps TRBD1 (6 bases). Germline loops: CDR1 SGHNT, CDR2 YYREEE (reference sequence). The CDR3 covers 15 residues. V dropped 5 bases and J dropped 4 bases, with 15 bases sitting between them. The CDR3 reads CASSPSDRFTGELFF. In nucleotides, the CDR3 is TGTGCCAGCAGTCCCTCCGACAGGTTCACCGGGGAGCTGTTTTTT. Combining the CDR3 with reference TRBV5-4 and TRBJ2-2 gives the whole variable domain ETGVTQSPTHLIKTRGQQVTLRCSSQSGHNTVSWYQQALGQGPQFIFQYYREEENGRGNFPPRFSGLQFPNYSSELNVNALELDDSALYLCASSPSDRFTGELFFGEGSRLTVL.

The chain couples TRBV19 to TRBJ1-6, with D possibly matching TRBD1 (5 bases). The CDR3 has 15 amino acids. V gave up 3 bases and J gave up 11 bases, with 17 bases separating them. The germline gives CDR1 LNHDA, CDR2 SQIVND (reference sequence). The chain's CDR3 is CASSIYRSSGPPLHF. The CDR3 DNA reads TGTGCCAGTAGTATCTACAGGTCATCGGGGCCACCCCTCCACTTT. Filled out from reference TRBV19 and TRBJ1-6, the complete variable domain reads DGGITQSPKYLFRKEGQNVTLSCEQNLNHDAMYWYRQDPGQGLRLIYYSQIVNDFQKGDIAEGYSVSREKKESFPLTVTSAQKNPTAFYLCASSIYRSSGPPLHFGNGTRLTVT.

This sequence joins TRBV30 and TRBJ1-2; 7 bases fit TRBD1. V shed 8 bases, J shed 5 bases, and the junction held 2 bases outside the gene matches. Per germline, CDR1 GTSNPN and CDR2 SVGIG (reference sequence). The CDR3 has 10 residues. CDR3 sequence (DNA): TGTGCCCCAGGGGGGTATGGCTACACCTTC. Residues: CAPGGYGYTF.

The chain employs TRBV7-9 and TRBJ1-1; D is possibly TRBD1 (6 bases). Between the trimmed V and J ends, which lost 3 bases and 1 base, there was a span of 18 bases. Per germline, CDR1 SEHNR and CDR2 FQNEAQ (reference sequence). The CDR3 spans 17 residues. CDR3 bases: TGTGCCAGCAGCTTGCCCAAGGGGGGGCAGGCGAACACTGAAGCTTTCTTT. Its translation is CASSLPKGGQANTEAFF. Full variable domain (rest looked up from reference TRBV7-9 and TRBJ1-1): DTGVSQNPRHKITKRGQNVTFRCDPISEHNRLYWYRQTLGQGPEFLTYFQNEAQLEKSRLLSDRFSAERPKGSFSTLEIQRTEQGDSAMYLCASSLPKGGQANTEAFFGQGTRLTVV.

The chain is built from TRBV28 and TRBJ1-2; D may be TRBD1 (6 bases). The CDR3 contains 14 residues. Per germline, CDR1 MDHEN and CDR2 SYDVKM. The V end was cut by 3 bases, the J end by 8 bases, with 16 bases between. CDR3 sequence: CASSFRGGLKGYTF. Here the CDR3 DNA reads TGTGCCAGCAGTTTCAGGGGTGGGCTAAAGGGCTACACCTTC.

V usage is TRBV7-9 and J usage is TRBJ2-3; 10 nucleotides match TRBD2. Germline V lookup: CDR1 SEHNR, CDR2 FQNEAQ (reference sequence). The J segment lost 2 bases and the V segment lost 5 bases, leaving 7 bases of the junction unmatched. The CDR3 extends over 16 amino acids. Written as DNA, the CDR3 is TGTGCCAGCAGCCCGCCGGGACTAGCGTACACAGATACGCAGTATTTT. Residues: CASSPPGLAYTDTQYF.

The rearrangement joins TRBV7-2 to TRBJ2-5; D perhaps matches TRBD2 (6 bases). The germline V gene encodes CDR1 SGHTA and CDR2 FQGNSA. The ends were cut back, 0 bases at V and 4 bases at J, with 9 bases in the middle. The CDR3 has 14 amino acids. This chain's CDR3 is CASSLAMGGETQYF. The CDR3 nucleotides read TGTGCCAGCAGCTTAGCGATGGGAGGAGAGACCCAGTACTTC. Full variable domain (missing parts from reference TRBV7-2 and TRBJ2-5): GAGVSQSPSNKVTEKGKDVELRCDPISGHTALYWYRQSLGQGLEFLIYFQGNSAPDKSGLPSDRFSAERTGGSVSTLTIQRTQQEDSAVYLCASSLAMGGETQYFGPGTRLLVL.

The V call is TRBV6-5, the J call TRBJ2-7, with 11 bases identical to TRBD1. Trimming at V came to 8 bases and at J to 6 bases, leaving 6 bases not matched to a gene. Germline V gene data show CDR1 as MNHEY and CDR2 as SVGAGI. The CDR3 is 13 residues long. CDR3 in amino acids: CASRGTGGREQYF. The CDR3 nucleotides read TGTGCCAGCCGCGGGACAGGGGGTCGCGAGCAGTACTTC.

This clone was detected only once. The chain combines TRBV27 with TRBJ1-2; D not resolved. V was clipped by 6 bases and J by 1 base, with 3 bases between them. The CDR3 totals 11 residues. Germline V CDR1 and CDR2: MNHEY, SMNVEV (reference sequence). The CDR3, as DNA: TGTGCCAGCAGGGATAACTATGGCTACACCTTC. Its protein product is CASRDNYGYTF.

This chain connects TRBV7-2 to TRBJ1-1; D unclear. Germline CDR1 is SGHTA and CDR2 is FQGNSA. Trimming took off 3 bases at V and 0 bases at J, with 11 bases between the two ends. The CDR3 is made up of 15 amino acids. The CDR3 loop is CASSFRRSLNTEAFF. The CDR3 nucleotides read TGTGCCAGCAGCTTTCGACGGAGTTTGAACACTGAAGCTTTCTTT.

V usage is TRBV5-1 and J usage is TRBJ1-1; no definite D call. CDR1 is SGHRS, CDR2 YFSETQ, per germline. The V end lost 1 base, the J end lost 5 bases, and 27 bases lay between the germline ends. The CDR3 has 19 residues. This chain's CDR3 is CASSLNDFEGTRGRTEAFF. The CDR3 DNA follows: TGCGCCAGCAGCTTGAATGATTTCGAGGGAACACGGGGAAGGACTGAAGCTTTCTTT.

This clone was seen a handful of times. J is TRBJ2-7 and V is TRBV7-2, with a possible D match to TRBD2 (5 bases). The germline gives CDR1 SGHTA, CDR2 FQGNSA. This CDR3 spans 15 amino acids. Between the trimmed V and J ends, which lost 1 base and 2 bases, there was a span of 12 bases. The CDR3 reads CASSLGSGKTYEQYF. CDR3 sequence (DNA): TGTGCCAGCAGCTTAGGCTCGGGGAAAACCTACGAGCAGTACTTC. Based on the CDR3 plus reference TRBV7-2 and TRBJ2-7, the full variable domain is GAGVSQSPSNKVTEKGKDVELRCDPISGHTALYWYRQSLGQGLEFLIYFQGNSAPDKSGLPSDRFSAERTGGSVSTLTIQRTQQEDSAVYLCASSLGSGKTYEQYFGPGTRLTVT.

DNA for the CDR3: TGTGCCACCAGCAGAGATGTAGCGGGGGGTGCTACGCAGTATTTT. This sequence encodes CATSRDVAGGATQYF. The rearrangement links TRBV15 to TRBJ2-3; 10 bases match TRBD2. CDR1 LNHNV and CDR2 YYDKDF come from the germline V gene (reference sequence). The length of the CDR3 is 15 residues. The trim removed 0 bases at V and 8 bases at J, leaving 5 bases unmatched.

This clone came up once. V gene TRBV6-1 combines with J gene TRBJ2-1; no clear D. This CDR3 has 14 amino acids. Germline V gene data show CDR1 as MNHNS and CDR2 as SASEGT. V lost 1 base and J 3 bases, leaving 7 bases between the germline ends. The CDR3: CASSEVRNYNEQFF. CDR3 DNA: TGTGCCAGCAGTGAAGTTAGGAACTACAATGAGCAGTTCTTC.